Listed below are T cell receptor beta chains from one sample, sequenced in a study of blood T cells in healthy people across ages. TCRdb used MiXCR to reprocess the 5' RACE reads, holding one entry per CDR3 protein. The data show 600,000 to 850,000 distinct CDR3 sequences, with approximately 39% seen just once and 20% to 25% held by the top ten. The sequenced sample consisted of blood. Receptors originate from a woman aged 55-70 years in good health. Both conserved end residues are part of each CDR3. A D gene is named only where the DNA matches it firmly. Clone size appears in some rows only: once, few, many, or a class for an expanded clone.

d_call: TRBD1; j_call: TRBJ1-1; clone_size: few; v_call: TRBV6-2/TRBV6-3; cdr3_nt: TGTGCCAGCGTTCGGGACAGGGGCTACACTGAAGCTTTCTTT; cdr3_aa: CASVRDRGYTEAFF
d_call: TRBD2; j_call: TRBJ2-1; clone_size: .; v_call: TRBV7-9; cdr3_nt: TGTGCCAGCAGCTTTTCAATTACCTTAGCGGGGGGGCCTTCGGGTGAGCAGTTCTTC; cdr3_aa: CASSFSITLAGGPSGEQFF
d_call: TRBD2; j_call: TRBJ2-1; clone_size: .; v_call: TRBV7-2; cdr3_nt: TGTGCCAGCAGCACTAATTACCGGGGACTAGCGCCTACTTACAATGAGCGGTTCTTC; cdr3_aa: CASSTNYRGLAPTYNERFF
d_call: TRBD2; j_call: TRBJ2-2; clone_size: few; v_call: TRBV4-2; cdr3_nt: TGTGCCAGCAGCCAAGAAGGGACTAGCGGGAGGAGCACCGGGGAGCTGTTTTTT; cdr3_aa: CASSQEGTSGRSTGELFF
d_call: .; j_call: TRBJ1-5; clone_size: few; v_call: TRBV9; cdr3_nt: TGTGCCAGCAGCCCCGACGGACAGATCAATCAGCCCCAGCATTTT; cdr3_aa: CASSPDGQINQPQHF
d_call: .; j_call: TRBJ2-7; clone_size: many; v_call: TRBV27; cdr3_nt: TGTGCCAGCCGATCGACTGGGGAAAGGGGCGAGCAGTACTTC; cdr3_aa: CASRSTGERGEQYF
d_call: .; j_call: TRBJ2-5; clone_size: .; v_call: TRBV18; cdr3_nt: TGTGCCAGCTCACCTCAGGGGGGTGGCGAAGAGACCCAGTACTTC; cdr3_aa: CASSPQGGGEETQYF
d_call: .; j_call: TRBJ1-2; clone_size: .; v_call: TRBV5-1; cdr3_nt: TGCGCCAGCAGCTTGGACAACCATGGCTACACCTTC; cdr3_aa: CASSLDNHGYTF
d_call: TRBD1; j_call: TRBJ2-3; clone_size: .; v_call: TRBV4-1; cdr3_nt: TGCGCCAGCAGCCAACCCACAGGGGCTACAGATACGCAGTATTTT; cdr3_aa: CASSQPTGATDTQYF
d_call: TRBD1; j_call: TRBJ2-7; clone_size: few; v_call: TRBV11-2; cdr3_nt: TGTGCCAGCAGCTCCCCGCCGACAGGGAACTACGAGCAGTACTTC; cdr3_aa: CASSSPPTGNYEQYF
d_call: TRBD1; j_call: TRBJ2-3; clone_size: few; v_call: TRBV28; cdr3_nt: TGTGCCAGCAAGCTACAGGGGGAAGGAATAGATACGCAGTATTTT; cdr3_aa: CASKLQGEGIDTQYF
d_call: .; j_call: TRBJ1-2; clone_size: many; v_call: TRBV28; cdr3_nt: TGTGCCAGCAGCCGAGGAACCCTAGATGACTATGGCTACACCTTC; cdr3_aa: CASSRGTLDDYGYTF
d_call: .; j_call: TRBJ1-1; clone_size: once; v_call: TRBV11-2; cdr3_nt: TGTGCCAGCAGCGGGCAGGCCATGAACACTGAAGCTTTCTTT; cdr3_aa: CASSGQAMNTEAFF
d_call: TRBD1; j_call: TRBJ2-2; clone_size: few; v_call: TRBV7-2; cdr3_nt: TGTGCCAGCCGCCGGGACAGAACGAACACCGGGGAGCTGTTTTTT; cdr3_aa: CASRRDRTNTGELFF
d_call: TRBD1; j_call: TRBJ2-5; clone_size: .; v_call: TRBV18; cdr3_nt: TGTGCCAGCTCACCAGGGACAGCCGAAACCTACAATGAGCAGTACTTC; cdr3_aa: CASSPGTAETYNEQYF
d_call: TRBD2; j_call: TRBJ2-1; clone_size: many; v_call: TRBV4-3; cdr3_nt: TGCGCCAGCAGCGGGAGGCGGTTGGGACTAGCGGGAGACAATGAGCAGTTCTTC; cdr3_aa: CASSGRRLGLAGDNEQFF
d_call: TRBD1; j_call: TRBJ2-1; clone_size: .; v_call: TRBV20-1; cdr3_nt: TGCAGTGCTAGAGGGGGGACAGAGACCCAGTTCTTC; cdr3_aa: CSARGGTETQFF
d_call: TRBD1; j_call: TRBJ2-7; clone_size: .; v_call: TRBV5-6; cdr3_nt: TGTGCCAGCAGACCAACAGGGGGCGGCGAGCAGTACTTC; cdr3_aa: CASRPTGGGEQYF
d_call: .; j_call: TRBJ2-1; clone_size: many; v_call: TRBV4-2; cdr3_nt: TGTGCCAGCAGACCATCACTAGCTCACAATGAGCAGTTCTTC; cdr3_aa: CASRPSLAHNEQFF
d_call: .; j_call: TRBJ2-6; clone_size: .; v_call: TRBV5-1; cdr3_nt: TGCGCCAGCAGCTTGGCTTTAGACTCTGGGGCCAACGTCCTGACTTTC; cdr3_aa: CASSLALDSGANVLTF
d_call: .; j_call: TRBJ1-5; clone_size: .; v_call: TRBV27; cdr3_nt: TGTGCCAGCAGAACTACCGGGACTCATAGCAATCAGCCCCAGCATTTT; cdr3_aa: CASRTTGTHSNQPQHF
d_call: TRBD2; j_call: TRBJ2-4; clone_size: few; v_call: TRBV28; cdr3_nt: TGTGCCAGCAGTGAGGGACTAGCCCAAAACATTCAGTACTTC; cdr3_aa: CASSEGLAQNIQYF